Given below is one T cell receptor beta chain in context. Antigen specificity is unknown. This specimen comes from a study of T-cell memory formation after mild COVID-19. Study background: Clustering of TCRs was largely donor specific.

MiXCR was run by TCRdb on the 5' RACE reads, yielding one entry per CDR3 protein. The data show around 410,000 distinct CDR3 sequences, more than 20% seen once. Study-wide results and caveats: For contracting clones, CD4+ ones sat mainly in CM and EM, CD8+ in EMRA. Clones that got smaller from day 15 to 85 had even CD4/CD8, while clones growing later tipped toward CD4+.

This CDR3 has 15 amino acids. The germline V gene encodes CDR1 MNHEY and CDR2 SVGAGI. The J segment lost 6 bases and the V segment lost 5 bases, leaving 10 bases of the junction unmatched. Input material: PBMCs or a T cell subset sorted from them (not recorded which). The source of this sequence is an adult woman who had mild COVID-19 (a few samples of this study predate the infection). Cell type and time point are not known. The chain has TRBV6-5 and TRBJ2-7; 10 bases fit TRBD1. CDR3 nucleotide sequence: TGTGCCAGCAGTAGACGGAGGGACAGGGGAGGCGAGCAGTACTTC. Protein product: CASSRRRDRGGEQYF.